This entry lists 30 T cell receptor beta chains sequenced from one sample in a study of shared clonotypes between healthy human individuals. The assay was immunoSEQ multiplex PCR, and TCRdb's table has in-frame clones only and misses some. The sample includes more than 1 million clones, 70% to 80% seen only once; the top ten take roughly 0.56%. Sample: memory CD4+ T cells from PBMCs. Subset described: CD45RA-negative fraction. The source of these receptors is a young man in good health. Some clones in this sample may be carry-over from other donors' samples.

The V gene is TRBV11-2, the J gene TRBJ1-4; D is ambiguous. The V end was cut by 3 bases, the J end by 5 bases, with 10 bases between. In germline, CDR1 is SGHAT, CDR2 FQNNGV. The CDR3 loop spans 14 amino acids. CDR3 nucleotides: TGTGCCAGCAGCTTTGAACGGCAAAATGAAAAACTGTTTTTT. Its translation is CASSFERQNEKLFF.

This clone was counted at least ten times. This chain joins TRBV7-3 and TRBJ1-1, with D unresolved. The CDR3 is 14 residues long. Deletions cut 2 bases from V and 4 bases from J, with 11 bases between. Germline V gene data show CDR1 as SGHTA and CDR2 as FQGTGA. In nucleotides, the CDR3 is TGTGCCAGCAGCTTATCCTATACGGGCACTGAAGCTTTCTTT. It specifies CASSLSYTGTEAFF.

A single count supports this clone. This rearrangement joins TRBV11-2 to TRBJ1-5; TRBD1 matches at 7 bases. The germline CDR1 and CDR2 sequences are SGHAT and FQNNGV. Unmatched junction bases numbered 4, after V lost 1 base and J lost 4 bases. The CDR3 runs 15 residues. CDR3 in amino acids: CASSLGATGNQPQHF. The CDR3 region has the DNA TGTGCCAGCAGCTTAGGAGCGACAGGGAATCAGCCCCAGCATTTT.

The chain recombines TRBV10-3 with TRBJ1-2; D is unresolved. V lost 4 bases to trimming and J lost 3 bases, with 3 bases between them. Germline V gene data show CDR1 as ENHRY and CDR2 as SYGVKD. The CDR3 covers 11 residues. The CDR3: CAISGDYGYTF. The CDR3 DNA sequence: TGTGCCATCAGTGGAGACTATGGCTACACCTTC.

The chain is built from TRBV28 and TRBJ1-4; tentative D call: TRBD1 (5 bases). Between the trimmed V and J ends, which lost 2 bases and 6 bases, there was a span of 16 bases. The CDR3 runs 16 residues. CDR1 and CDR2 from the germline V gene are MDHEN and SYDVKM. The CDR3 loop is CASSLGRRGGYEKLFF. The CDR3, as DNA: TGTGCCAGCAGTTTAGGTAGAAGGGGAGGTTATGAAAAACTGTTTTTT.

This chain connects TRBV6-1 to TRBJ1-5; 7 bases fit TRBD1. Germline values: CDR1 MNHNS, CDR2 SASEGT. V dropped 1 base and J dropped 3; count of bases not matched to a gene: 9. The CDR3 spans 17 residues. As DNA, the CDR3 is TGTGCCAGCAGTGAAGGACAGGGTCGGGGGGACAATCAGCCCCAGCATTTT. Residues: CASSEGQGRGDNQPQHF.

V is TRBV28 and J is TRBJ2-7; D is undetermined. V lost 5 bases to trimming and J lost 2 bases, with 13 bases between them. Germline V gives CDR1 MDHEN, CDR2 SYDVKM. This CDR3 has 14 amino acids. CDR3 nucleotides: TGTGCCAGCAGTCGACTCCCCCCGACCTACGAGCAGTACTTC. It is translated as CASSRLPPTYEQYF.

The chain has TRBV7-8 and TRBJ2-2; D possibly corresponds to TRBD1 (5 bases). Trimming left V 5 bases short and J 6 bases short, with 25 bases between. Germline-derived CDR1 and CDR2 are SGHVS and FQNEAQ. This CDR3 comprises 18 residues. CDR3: CASSPHRLSPRMAGELFF. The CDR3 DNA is TGTGCCAGCAGCCCTCACAGGCTTTCCCCCCGAATGGCCGGGGAGCTGTTTTTT.

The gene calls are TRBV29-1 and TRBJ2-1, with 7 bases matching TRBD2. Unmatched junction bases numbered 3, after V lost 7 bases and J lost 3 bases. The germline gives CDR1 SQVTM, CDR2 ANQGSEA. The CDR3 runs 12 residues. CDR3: CSAGGVYNEQFF. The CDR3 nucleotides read TGCAGCGCTGGGGGGGTCTACAATGAGCAGTTCTTC.

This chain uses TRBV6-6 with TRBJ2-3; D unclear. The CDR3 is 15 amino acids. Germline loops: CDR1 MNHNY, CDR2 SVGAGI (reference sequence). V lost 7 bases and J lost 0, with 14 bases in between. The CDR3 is CASISTRASTDTQYF. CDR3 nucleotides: TGTGCCAGCATCTCCACTCGGGCGAGCACAGATACGCAGTATTTT.

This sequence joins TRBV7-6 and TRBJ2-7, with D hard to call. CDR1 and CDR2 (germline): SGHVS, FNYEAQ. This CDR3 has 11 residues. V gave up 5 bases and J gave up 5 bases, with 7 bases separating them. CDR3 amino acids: CASSTTDEQYF. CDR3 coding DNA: TGTGCCAGCAGCACCACAGACGAGCAGTACTTC.

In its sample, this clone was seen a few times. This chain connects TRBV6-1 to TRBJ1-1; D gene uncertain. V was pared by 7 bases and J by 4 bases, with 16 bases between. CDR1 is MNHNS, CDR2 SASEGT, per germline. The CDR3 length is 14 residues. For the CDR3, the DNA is TGTGCCAGCACTTCCCTGGCCAGCTCCACTGAAGCTTTCTTT. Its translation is CASTSLASSTEAFF.

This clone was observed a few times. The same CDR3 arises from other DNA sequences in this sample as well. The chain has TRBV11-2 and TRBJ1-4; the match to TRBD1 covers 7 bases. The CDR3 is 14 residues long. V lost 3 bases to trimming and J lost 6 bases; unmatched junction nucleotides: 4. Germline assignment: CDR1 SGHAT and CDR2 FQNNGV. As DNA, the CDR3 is TGTGCCAGCAGCTTGAGGGGGCGCGATGAAAAACTGTTTTTT. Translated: CASSLRGRDEKLFF.

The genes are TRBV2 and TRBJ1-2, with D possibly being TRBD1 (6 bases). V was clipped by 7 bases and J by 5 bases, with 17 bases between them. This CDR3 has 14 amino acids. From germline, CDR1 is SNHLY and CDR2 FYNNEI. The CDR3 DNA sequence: TGTGCCAGCAACCCCGGAGGGGGAATGTATGGCTACACCTTC. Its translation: CASNPGGGMYGYTF.

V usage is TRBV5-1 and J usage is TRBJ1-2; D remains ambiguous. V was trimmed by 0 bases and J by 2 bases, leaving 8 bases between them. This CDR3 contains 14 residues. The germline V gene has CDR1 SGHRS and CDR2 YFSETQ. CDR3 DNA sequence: TGCGCCAGCAGCTTGGGTGCGATCAACTATGGCTACACCTTC. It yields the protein CASSLGAINYGYTF.

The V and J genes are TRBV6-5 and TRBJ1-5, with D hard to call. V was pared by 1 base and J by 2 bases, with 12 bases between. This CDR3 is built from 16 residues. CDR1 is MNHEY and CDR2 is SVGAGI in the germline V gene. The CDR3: CASSYFRNVGNQPQHF. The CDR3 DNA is TGTGCCAGCAGTTACTTTAGAAACGTCGGCAATCAGCCCCAGCATTTT.

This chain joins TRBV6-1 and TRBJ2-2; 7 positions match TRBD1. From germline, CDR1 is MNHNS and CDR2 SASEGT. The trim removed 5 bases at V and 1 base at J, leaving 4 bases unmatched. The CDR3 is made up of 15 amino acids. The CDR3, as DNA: TGTGCCAGCAGTATTGGACAGGTGAACACCGGGGAGCTGTTTTTT. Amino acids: CASSIGQVNTGELFF.

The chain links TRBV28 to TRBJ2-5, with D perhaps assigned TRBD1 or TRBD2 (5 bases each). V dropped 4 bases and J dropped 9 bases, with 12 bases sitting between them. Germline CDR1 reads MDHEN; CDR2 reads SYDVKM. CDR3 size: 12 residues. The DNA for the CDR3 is TGTGCCAGCAGTTCGGGGATAGGGGCCCAGTACTTC. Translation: CASSSGIGAQYF.

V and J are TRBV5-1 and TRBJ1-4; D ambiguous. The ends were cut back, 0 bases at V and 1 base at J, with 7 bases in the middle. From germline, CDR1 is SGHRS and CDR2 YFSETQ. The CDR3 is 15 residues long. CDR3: CASSLVAGTNEKLFF. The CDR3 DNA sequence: TGCGCCAGCAGCTTGGTAGCCGGAACTAATGAAAAACTGTTTTTT.

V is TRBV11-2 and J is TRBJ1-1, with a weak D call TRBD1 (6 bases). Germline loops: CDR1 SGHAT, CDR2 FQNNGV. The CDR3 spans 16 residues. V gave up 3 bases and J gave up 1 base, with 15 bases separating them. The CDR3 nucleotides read TGTGCCAGCAGCTTGGGTGAGACAGGTTGGAACACTGAAGCTTTCTTT. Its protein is CASSLGETGWNTEAFF.

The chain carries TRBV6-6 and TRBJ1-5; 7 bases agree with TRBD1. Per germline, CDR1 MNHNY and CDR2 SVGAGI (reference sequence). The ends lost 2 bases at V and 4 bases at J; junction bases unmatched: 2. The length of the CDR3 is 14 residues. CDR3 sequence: CASSYRDRNQPQHF. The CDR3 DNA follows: TGTGCCAGCAGTTACAGGGACAGAAATCAGCCCCAGCATTTT.

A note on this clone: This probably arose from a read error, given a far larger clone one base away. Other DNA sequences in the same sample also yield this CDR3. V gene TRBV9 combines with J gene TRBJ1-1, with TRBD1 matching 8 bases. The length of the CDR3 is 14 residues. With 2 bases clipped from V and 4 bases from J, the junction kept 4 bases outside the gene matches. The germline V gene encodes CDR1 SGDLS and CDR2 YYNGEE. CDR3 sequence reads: CASSVSDRGTEAFF. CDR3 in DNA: TGTGCCAGCAGCGTTTCCGACAGGGGCACTGAAGCTTTCTTT.

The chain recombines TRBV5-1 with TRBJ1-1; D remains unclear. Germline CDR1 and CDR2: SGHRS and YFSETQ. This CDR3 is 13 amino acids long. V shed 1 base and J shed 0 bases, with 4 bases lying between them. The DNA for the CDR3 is TGCGCCAGCAGCTTGTCTGTGAACACTGAAGCTTTCTTT. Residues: CASSLSVNTEAFF.

CDR3 sequence reads: CASSSPFESRQTQYF. CDR3 bases: TGTGCCAGCAGCTCCCCCTTTGAGAGCCGACAGACCCAGTACTTC. The rearrangement joins TRBV7-2 to TRBJ2-5; no firm D call. Trimming pared 4 bases from V and 6 bases from J, leaving 18 bases between. The germline V gene has CDR1 SGHTA and CDR2 FQGNSA. The CDR3 totals 15 residues.

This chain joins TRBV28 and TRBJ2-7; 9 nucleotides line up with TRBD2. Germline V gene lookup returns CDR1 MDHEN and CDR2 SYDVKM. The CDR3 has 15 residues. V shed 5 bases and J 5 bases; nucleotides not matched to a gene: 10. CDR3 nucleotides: TGTGCCAGCAGTCCTCGGGCGGGAGGGCGGAACGAGCAGTACTTC. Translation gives CASSPRAGGRNEQYF.

CDR3 coding DNA: TGCGCCAGCAGTGAACAGCCTAACACCGGGGAGCTGTTTTTT. Translating gives CASSEQPNTGELFF. The V gene is TRBV10-1, the J gene TRBJ2-2; D not certain. CDR1 and CDR2 from the germline V gene are WNHNN and SYGVQD (reference sequence). The CDR3 contains 14 residues. V lost 3 bases, J lost 2 bases, and 7 bases lay in between.

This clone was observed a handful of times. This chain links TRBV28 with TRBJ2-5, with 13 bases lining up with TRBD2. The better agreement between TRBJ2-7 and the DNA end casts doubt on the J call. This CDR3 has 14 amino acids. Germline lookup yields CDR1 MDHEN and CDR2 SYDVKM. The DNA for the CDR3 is TGTGCCAGCACCCCCGGGACTAGCGGGAACGAGCAGTACTTC. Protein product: CASTPGTSGNEQYF.

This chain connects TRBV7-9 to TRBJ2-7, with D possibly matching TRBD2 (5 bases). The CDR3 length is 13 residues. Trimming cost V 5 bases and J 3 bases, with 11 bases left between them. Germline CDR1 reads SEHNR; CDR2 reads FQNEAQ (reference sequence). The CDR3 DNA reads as TGTGCCAGCAGCCTAATTGGAGGCTACGAGCAGTACTTC. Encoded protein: CASSLIGGYEQYF.

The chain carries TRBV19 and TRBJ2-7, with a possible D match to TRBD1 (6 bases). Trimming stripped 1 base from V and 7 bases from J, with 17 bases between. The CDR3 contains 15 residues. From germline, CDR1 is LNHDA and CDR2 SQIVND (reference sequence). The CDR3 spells CASSIGAWGPGEQYF. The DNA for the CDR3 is TGTGCCAGTAGTATAGGGGCCTGGGGGCCGGGTGAGCAGTACTTC.

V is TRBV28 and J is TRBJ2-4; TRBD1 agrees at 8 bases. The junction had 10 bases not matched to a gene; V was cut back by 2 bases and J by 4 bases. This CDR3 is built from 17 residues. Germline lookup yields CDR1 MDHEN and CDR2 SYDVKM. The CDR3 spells CASSLIGQGAIKNIQYF. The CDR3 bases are TGTGCCAGCAGTTTAATTGGGCAGGGGGCTATTAAAAACATTCAGTACTTC.